This entry features one T cell receptor beta chain sequence. Its antigen is still unknown. Produced via immunoSEQ multiplex PCR; TCRdb's table is partial and in-frame only. This table holds 40,000 to 60,000 clones, roughly 86% found once. This sample was included in a study of OX40 agonist ivuxolimab in advanced cancers. The wider study: Cancers in dose escalation were hepatocellular, melanoma, renal cell and head and neck.

The germline gives CDR1 PRHDT, CDR2 FYEKMQ (reference sequence). The V end was cut by 5 bases, the J end by 4 bases, with 11 bases between. The CDR3 spans 14 residues. The study, taken as a whole, reports: Antigen specificity was not determined for the expanded peripheral T cells. In general, CD8+ T cells held more expanded clones than CD4+ did, on average.

The sequencing here drew on CD4+ or CD8+ T cells sorted from blood, taken in a trial of the OX40 agonist ivuxolimab. The clonotype comes from an adult with an advanced solid tumor such as melanoma, head and neck, liver or kidney cancer. The genes are TRBV13 and TRBJ1-4; D remains ambiguous. The CDR3 spells CASSHQRYNEKLFF. In DNA form, the CDR3 reads TGTGCCAGCAGCCACCAGAGGTATAATGAAAAACTGTTTTTT.